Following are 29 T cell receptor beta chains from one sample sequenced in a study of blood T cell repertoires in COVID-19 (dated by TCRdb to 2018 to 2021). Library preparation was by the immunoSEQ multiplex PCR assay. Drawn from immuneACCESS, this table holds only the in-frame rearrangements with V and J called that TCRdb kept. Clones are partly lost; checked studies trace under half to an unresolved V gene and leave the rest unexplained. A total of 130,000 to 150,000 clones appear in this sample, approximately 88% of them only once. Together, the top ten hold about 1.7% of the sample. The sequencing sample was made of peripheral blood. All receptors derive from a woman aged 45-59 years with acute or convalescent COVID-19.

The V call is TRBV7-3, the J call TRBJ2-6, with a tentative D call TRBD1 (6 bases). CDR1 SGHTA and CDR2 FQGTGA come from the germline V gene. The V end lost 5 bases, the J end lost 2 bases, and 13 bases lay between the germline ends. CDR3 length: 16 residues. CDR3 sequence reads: CASSPQYRAGANVLTF. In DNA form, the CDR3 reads TGTGCCAGCAGCCCTCAATACAGGGCTGGGGCCAACGTCCTGACTTTC. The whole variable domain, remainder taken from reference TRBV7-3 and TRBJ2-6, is GAGVSQTPSNKVTEKGKYVELRCDPISGHTALYWYRQSLGQGPEFLIYFQGTGAADDSGLPNDRFFAVRPEGSVSTLKIQRTERGDSAVYLCASSPQYRAGANVLTFGAGSRLTVL.

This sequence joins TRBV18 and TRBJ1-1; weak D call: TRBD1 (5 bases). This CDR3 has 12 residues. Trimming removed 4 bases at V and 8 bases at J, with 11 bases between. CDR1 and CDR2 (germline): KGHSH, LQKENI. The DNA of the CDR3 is TGTGCCAGCTCACTAATGGAGGGGGAAGCTTTCTTT. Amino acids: CASSLMEGEAFF.

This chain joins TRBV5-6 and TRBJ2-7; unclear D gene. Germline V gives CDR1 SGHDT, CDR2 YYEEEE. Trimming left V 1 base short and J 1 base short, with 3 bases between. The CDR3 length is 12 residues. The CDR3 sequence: CASSLRSYEQYF. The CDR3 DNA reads TGTGCCAGCAGCTTGCGGTCCTACGAGCAGTACTTC.

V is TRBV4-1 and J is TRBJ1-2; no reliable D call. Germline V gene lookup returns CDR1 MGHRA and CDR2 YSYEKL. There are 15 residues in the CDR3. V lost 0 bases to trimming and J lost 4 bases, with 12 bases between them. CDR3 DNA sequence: TGCGCCAGCAGCCAAGAATCTTGGCCATCCTATGGCTACACCTTC. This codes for CASSQESWPSYGYTF.

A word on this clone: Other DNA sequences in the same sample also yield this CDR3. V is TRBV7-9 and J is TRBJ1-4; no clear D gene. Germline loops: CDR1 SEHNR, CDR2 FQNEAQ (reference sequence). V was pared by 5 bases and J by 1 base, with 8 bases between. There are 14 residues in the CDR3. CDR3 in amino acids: CASSPGGTNEKLFF. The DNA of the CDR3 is TGTGCCAGCAGCCCGGGAGGAACTAATGAAAAACTGTTTTTT. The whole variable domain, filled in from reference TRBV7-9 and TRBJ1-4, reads DTGVSQNPRHKITKRGQNVTFRCDPISEHNRLYWYRQTLGQGPEFLTYFQNEAQLEKSRLLSDRFSAERPKGSFSTLEIQRTEQGDSAMYLCASSPGGTNEKLFFGSGTQLSVL.

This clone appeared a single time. For the CDR3, the DNA is TGTGCCAGTAGTTCACCGGGACATCCCTACTCTGGAAACACCATATATTTT. Its protein product is CASSSPGHPYSGNTIYF. The chain has TRBV19 and TRBJ1-3, with D tentatively TRBD1 (6 bases). Trimming cost V 5 bases and J 0 bases, with 17 bases left between them. CDR1 and CDR2 (germline): LNHDA, SQIVND (reference sequence). This CDR3 region has 17 residues.

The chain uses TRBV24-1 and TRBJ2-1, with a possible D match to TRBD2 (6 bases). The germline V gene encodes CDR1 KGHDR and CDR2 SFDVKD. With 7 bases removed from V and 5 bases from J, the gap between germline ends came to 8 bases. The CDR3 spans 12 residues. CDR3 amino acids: CATRGGNNEQFF. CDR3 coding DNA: TGTGCCACCAGGGGGGGTAACAATGAGCAGTTCTTC.

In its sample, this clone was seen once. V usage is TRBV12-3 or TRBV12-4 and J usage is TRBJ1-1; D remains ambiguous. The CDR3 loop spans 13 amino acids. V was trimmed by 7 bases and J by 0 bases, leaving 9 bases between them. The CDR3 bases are TGTGCCAGCACCCTAAGCATGAACACTGAAGCTTTCTTT. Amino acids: CASTLSMNTEAFF.

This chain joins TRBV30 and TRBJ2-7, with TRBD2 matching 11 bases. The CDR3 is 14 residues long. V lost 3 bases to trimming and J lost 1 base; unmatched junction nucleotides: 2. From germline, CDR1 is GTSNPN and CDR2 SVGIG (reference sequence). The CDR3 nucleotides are TGTGCCTGGAGGGGACTAGCGGATTCCTACGAGCAGTACTTC. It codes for CAWRGLADSYEQYF.

The CDR3 DNA reads TGTGCCAGCAGCTTCCTGGGGGGGCTCACAGATACGCAGTATTTT. Translated, it gives CASSFLGGLTDTQYF. V usage is TRBV11-2 and J usage is TRBJ2-3; possibly TRBD2 for D (7 bases). The V gene's germline CDR1 is SGHAT and CDR2 FQNNGV. The CDR3 contains 15 residues. Trimming took 3 bases from V and 2 from J, leaving 12 bases between them. The full variable domain, with the rest looked up from reference TRBV11-2 and TRBJ2-3, is EAGVAQSPRYKIIEKRQSVAFWCNPISGHATLYWYQQILGQGPKLLIQFQNNGVVDDSQLPKDRFSAERLKGVDSTLKIQPAKLEDSAVYLCASSFLGGLTDTQYFGPGTRLTVL.

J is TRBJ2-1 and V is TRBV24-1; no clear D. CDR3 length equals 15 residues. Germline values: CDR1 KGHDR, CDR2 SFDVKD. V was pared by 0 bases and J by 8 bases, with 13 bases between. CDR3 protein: CATSDLWQSRDEQFF. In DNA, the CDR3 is TGTGCCACCAGTGATTTGTGGCAGTCTAGAGATGAGCAGTTCTTC.

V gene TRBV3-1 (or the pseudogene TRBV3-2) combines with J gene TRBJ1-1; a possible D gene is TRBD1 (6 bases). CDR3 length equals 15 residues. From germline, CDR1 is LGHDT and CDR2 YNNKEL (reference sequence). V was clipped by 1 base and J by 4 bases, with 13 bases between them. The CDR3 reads CASSQGGGLITEAFF. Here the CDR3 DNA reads TGTGCCAGCAGCCAAGGGGGGGGGCTTATCACTGAAGCTTTCTTT.

The CDR3 sequence is CASGGPPRGRIRANYGYTF. CDR3 nucleotide sequence: TGTGCCAGCGGGGGACCGCCGAGGGGGCGTATACGGGCTAACTATGGCTACACCTTC. The chain is built from TRBV28 and TRBJ1-2, with 7 bases that match TRBD1. Germline values: CDR1 MDHEN, CDR2 SYDVKM. With 8 bases clipped from V and 0 bases from J, the junction kept 21 bases outside the gene matches. The length of the CDR3 is 19 residues.

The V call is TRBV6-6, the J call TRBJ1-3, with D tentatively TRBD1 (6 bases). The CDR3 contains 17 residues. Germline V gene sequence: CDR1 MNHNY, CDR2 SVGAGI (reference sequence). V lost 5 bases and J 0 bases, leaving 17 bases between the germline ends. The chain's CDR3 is CASSRSQTGSSGNTIYF. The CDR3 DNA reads TGTGCCAGCAGTCGAAGCCAAACAGGGAGCTCTGGAAACACCATATATTTT.

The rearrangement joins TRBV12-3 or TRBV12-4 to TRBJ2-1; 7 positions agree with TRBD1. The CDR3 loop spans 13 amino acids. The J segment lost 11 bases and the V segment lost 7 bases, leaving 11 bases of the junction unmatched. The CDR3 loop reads CASNPGGSGKQFF. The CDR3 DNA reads TGTGCCAGCAACCCAGGGGGATCTGGGAAGCAGTTCTTC.

The chain's CDR3 is CASSRGGTGELFF. The CDR3 DNA follows: TGTGCCAGTAGTCGGGGGGGCACCGGGGAGCTGTTTTTT. V usage is TRBV19 and J usage is TRBJ2-2, with 8 bases matching TRBD2. V trimming: 5 bases; J trimming: 4 bases; junction bases outside the gene matches: 0. Germline CDR1 LNHDA, CDR2 SQIVND (reference sequence). This CDR3 region has 13 residues. The whole variable domain, remainder taken from reference TRBV19 and TRBJ2-2, is DGGITQSPKYLFRKEGQNVTLSCEQNLNHDAMYWYRQDPGQGLRLIYYSQIVNDFQKGDIAEGYSVSREKKESFPLTVTSAQKNPTAFYLCASSRGGTGELFFGEGSRLTVL.

The DNA of the CDR3 is TGTGCCAGCAGGATCGGGACTAGCGGGAGGAGTGTTTGGACAGATACGCAGTATTTT. Translation gives CASRIGTSGRSVWTDTQYF. J is TRBJ2-3 and V is TRBV27; 15 nucleotides match TRBD2. The J segment lost 3 bases and the V segment lost 6 bases, leaving 13 bases of the junction unmatched. The germline V gene has CDR1 MNHEY and CDR2 SMNVEV (reference sequence). The CDR3 spans 19 residues.

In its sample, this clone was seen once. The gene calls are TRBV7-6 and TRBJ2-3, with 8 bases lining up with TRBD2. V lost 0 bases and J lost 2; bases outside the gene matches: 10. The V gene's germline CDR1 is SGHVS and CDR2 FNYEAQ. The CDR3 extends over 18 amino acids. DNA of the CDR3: TGTGCCAGCAGCTTAGCGTGGCGGCGGGAGGCCCCCACAGATACGCAGTATTTT. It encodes CASSLAWRREAPTDTQYF.

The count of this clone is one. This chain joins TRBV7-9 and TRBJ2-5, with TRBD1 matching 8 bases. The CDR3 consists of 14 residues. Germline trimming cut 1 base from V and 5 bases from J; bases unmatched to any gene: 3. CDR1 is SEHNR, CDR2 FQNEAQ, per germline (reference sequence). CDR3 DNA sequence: TGTGCCAGCAGCTTAGGTTCAGGGGGCGAGACCCAGTACTTC. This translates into CASSLGSGGETQYF.

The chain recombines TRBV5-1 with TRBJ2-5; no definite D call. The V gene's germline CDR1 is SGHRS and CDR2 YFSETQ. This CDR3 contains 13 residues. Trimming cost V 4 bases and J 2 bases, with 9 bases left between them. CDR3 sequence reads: CASSHSQQETQYF. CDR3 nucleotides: TGCGCCAGCAGCCACAGCCAGCAAGAGACCCAGTACTTC.

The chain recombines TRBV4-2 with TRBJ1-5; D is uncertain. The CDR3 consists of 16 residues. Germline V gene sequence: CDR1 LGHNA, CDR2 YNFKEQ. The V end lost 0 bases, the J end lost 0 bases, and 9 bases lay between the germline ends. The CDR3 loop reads CASSQELAGSNQPQHF. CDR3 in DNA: TGTGCCAGCAGCCAAGAGCTCGCAGGTAGCAATCAGCCCCAGCATTTT.

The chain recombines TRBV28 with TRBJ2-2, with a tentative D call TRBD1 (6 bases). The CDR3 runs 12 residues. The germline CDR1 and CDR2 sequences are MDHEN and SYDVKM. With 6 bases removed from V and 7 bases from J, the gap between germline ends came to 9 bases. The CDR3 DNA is TGTGCCAGCAGGCCAGGGGACGGGGAGCTGTTTTTT. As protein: CASRPGDGELFF.

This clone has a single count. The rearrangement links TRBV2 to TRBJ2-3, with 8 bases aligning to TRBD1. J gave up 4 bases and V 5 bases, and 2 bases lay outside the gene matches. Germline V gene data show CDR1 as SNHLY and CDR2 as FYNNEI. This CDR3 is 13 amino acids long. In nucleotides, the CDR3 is TGTGCCAGCAGTCCGGGACAGGCAGATACGCAGTATTTT. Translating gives CASSPGQADTQYF.

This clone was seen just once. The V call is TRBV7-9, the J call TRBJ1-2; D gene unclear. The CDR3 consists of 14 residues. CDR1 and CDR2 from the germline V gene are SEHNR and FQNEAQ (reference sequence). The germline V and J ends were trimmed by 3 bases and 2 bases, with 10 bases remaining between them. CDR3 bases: TGTGCCAGCAGCTTGGAGAGTCGGAACTATGGCTACACCTTC. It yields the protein CASSLESRNYGYTF.

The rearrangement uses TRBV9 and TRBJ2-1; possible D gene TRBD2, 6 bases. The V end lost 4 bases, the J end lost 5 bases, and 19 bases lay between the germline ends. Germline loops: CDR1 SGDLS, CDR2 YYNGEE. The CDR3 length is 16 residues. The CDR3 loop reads CASSPRLEGWHNEQFF. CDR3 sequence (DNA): TGTGCCAGCAGCCCAAGACTAGAGGGGTGGCACAATGAGCAGTTCTTC.

DNA of the CDR3: TGTGCCAGTAGTATCGGACATCTTGAAGCTTTCTTT. Translation gives CASSIGHLEAFF. This rearrangement joins TRBV19 to TRBJ1-1; D is possibly TRBD1 (5 bases). This CDR3 contains 12 residues. Trimming pared 3 bases from V and 7 bases from J, leaving 9 bases between. Per germline, CDR1 LNHDA and CDR2 SQIVND (reference sequence).

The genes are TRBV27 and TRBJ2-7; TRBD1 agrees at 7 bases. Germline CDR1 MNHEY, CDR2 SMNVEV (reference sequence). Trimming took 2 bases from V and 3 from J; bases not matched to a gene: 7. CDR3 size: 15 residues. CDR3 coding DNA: TGTGCCAGCAGTTTAGTGACAGGGACACTCTACGAGCAGTACTTC. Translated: CASSLVTGTLYEQYF.

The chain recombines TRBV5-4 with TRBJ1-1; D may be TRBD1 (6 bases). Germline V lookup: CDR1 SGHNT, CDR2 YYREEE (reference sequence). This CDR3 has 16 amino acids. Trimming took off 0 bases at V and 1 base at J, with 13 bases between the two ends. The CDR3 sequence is CASSLAGGGPNTEAFF. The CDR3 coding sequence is TGTGCCAGCAGCTTGGCGGGGGGGGGCCCGAACACTGAAGCTTTCTTT. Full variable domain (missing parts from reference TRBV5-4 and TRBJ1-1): ETGVTQSPTHLIKTRGQQVTLRCSSQSGHNTVSWYQQALGQGPQFIFQYYREEENGRGNFPPRFSGLQFPNYSSELNVNALELDDSALYLCASSLAGGGPNTEAFFGQGTRLTVV.

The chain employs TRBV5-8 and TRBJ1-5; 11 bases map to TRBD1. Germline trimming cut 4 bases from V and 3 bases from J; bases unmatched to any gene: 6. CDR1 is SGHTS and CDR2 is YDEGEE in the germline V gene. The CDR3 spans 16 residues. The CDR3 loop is CASSTPGQGVNQPQHF. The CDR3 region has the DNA TGTGCCAGCAGCACGCCGGGACAGGGGGTCAATCAGCCCCAGCATTTT.